Listed below are T cell receptor beta chains from one sample, sequenced in a study of shared clonotypes between healthy human individuals. TCRdb's table, derived via immunoSEQ multiplex PCR, lists solely in-frame clones and lacks some. The sample lists about 2.2 million clones, 90% to 95% occurring once. The sample comprised naive CD8+ T cells from PBMCs. The receptors here all came from a man between 18 and 35 years old in good health. Some clones in this sample may be carry-over from other donors' samples. CDR3s include the opening cysteine and the closing phenylalanine or tryptophan. The order of the fields is J gene, D gene, V gene, clone size, CDR3 DNA, CDR3 protein. D genes are given only for firm matches. Only some rows state a clone size, as once, few, many or a class for expanded clones.

>TRBJ1-2|-|TRBV6-5|-
TGTGCCAGCAGTTACTCGGACACAACCTATGGCTACACCTTC
CASSYSDTTYGYTF
>TRBJ2-7|-|TRBV11-1|-
TGTGCCAGCAGTCACGCCCGGGACAACCACGAGCAGTACTTC
CASSHARDNHEQYF
>TRBJ2-2|TRBD1|TRBV9|once
TGTGCCAACAGCGTAGAGGGGGCGCTGGTCACCGGGGAGCTGTTTTTT
CANSVEGALVTGELFF
>TRBJ1-1|-|TRBV7-3|few
TGTGCCAGCAGCTTATCGGGACATCCGAACACTGAAGCTTTCTTT
CASSLSGHPNTEAFF
>TRBJ2-3|TRBD2|TRBV4-3|-
TGCGCCAGCAGCCCGGGGCTAGCGGGACTAGATACGCAGTATTTT
CASSPGLAGLDTQYF
>TRBJ2-1|-|TRBV6-1|-
TGTGCCACAGACAGCAAACTCTACAATGAGCAGTTCTTC
CATDSKLYNEQFF
>TRBJ2-1|-|TRBV2|-
TGTGCCAGCACTCCGGGAGAGGCTCACAATGAGCAGTTCTTC
CASTPGEAHNEQFF
>TRBJ2-7|-|TRBV5-5|few
TGTGCCAGCAGCCTGGGACATTTGAGCTCCTACGAGCAGTACTTC
CASSLGHLSSYEQYF
>TRBJ2-1|-|TRBV5-8|-
TGTGCCAGCAGCTTGAATTTCGGTTTAGATGAGCAGTTCTTC
CASSLNFGLDEQFF
>TRBJ2-7|-|TRBV4-2|-
TGTGCCAGCAGCCAAGATACGGGGGCCCGGGAGCAGTACTTC
CASSQDTGAREQYF
>TRBJ2-7|-|TRBV27|-
TGTGCCAGCAGTTTCTTGGACGGCTACGAGCAGTACTTC
CASSFLDGYEQYF
>TRBJ2-1|-|TRBV27|-
TGTGCCAGCAGGTGGAATGGAGTGGCGAATGAGCAGTTCTTC
CASRWNGVANEQFF
>TRBJ1-1|-|TRBV4-1|-
TGCGCCAGCAGCCCCCGAGGGACGGAGAACACTGAAGCTTTCTTT
CASSPRGTENTEAFF
>TRBJ1-2|-|TRBV7-9|-
TGTGCCAGCAGCTTAGGTCTTACCCGTTATGGCTACACCTTC
CASSLGLTRYGYTF
>TRBJ1-1|-|TRBV9|-
TGTGCCAGCAGCGCCGGAGGAGGGAACACTGAAGCTTTCTTT
CASSAGGGNTEAFF
>TRBJ2-2|-|TRBV9|-
TGTGCCAGCAGCGGTCGAAACACCGGGGAGCTGTTTTTT
CASSGRNTGELFF
>TRBJ2-1|TRBD1|TRBV11-2|once
TGTGCCAGCAGCCGCGGACAGGATTACTACAATGAGCAGTTCTTC
CASSRGQDYYNEQFF
>TRBJ2-1|TRBD1|TRBV28|-
TGTGCCAGCAGTCTCACCCGGACAGGGAACGGGGCGTGGGAGCAGTTCTTC
CASSLTRTGNGAWEQFF
>TRBJ2-1|-|TRBV9|-
TGTGCCAGCAGCGTAGATGGAGGGGACTATGAGCAGTTCTTC
CASSVDGGDYEQFF
>TRBJ1-3|-|TRBV27|-
TGTGCCAGCAGTCGCGGGACAAACACCATATATTTT
CASSRGTNTIYF
>TRBJ2-1|TRBD2|TRBV28|-
TGTGCCAGCAGTTTCCCCGGACTAGCAGGGGTCTTC
CASSFPGLAGVF
>TRBJ2-1|TRBD1|TRBV27|-
TGTGCCAGCAGTATCCGGGACAGCTCCTACAATGAGCAGTTCTTC
CASSIRDSSYNEQFF
>TRBJ2-1|TRBD2|TRBV27|-
TGTGCCAGCAGTGTACCAGTGGGACTAGCGGGAGGGGAGCAGTTCTTC
CASSVPVGLAGGEQFF
>TRBJ2-3|TRBD2|TRBV27|-
TGTGCCAGCAGTTGGCTAGCGGGCGACGGGCACACAGATACGCAGTATTTT
CASSWLAGDGHTDTQYF
>TRBJ2-5|-|TRBV5-1|-
TGCGCCAGCAGCTTGGGACCGATCCCTGAGACCCAGTACTTC
CASSLGPIPETQYF
>TRBJ1-2|-|TRBV11-2|-
TGTGCCAGCAGCTTAGATCGGGCCAGGGAAGGCTACACCTTC
CASSLDRAREGYTF
>TRBJ1-5|TRBD1|TRBV7-6|-
TGTGCCAGCAGCTTAGCTGACAGGGAGGTTGGTCAGCCCCAGCATTTT
CASSLADREVGQPQHF
>TRBJ1-5|-|TRBV6-1|-
TGTGCCAGCAGTGAATTGTTCTTGAGGGCTGCAAAGCAGCCCCAGCATTTT
CASSELFLRAAKQPQHF
>TRBJ2-7|TRBD1|TRBV27|-
TGTGCCAGCGGGCCAGGGGGTCGCTACGAGCAGTACTTC
CASGPGGRYEQYF
>TRBJ2-1|TRBD1|TRBV5-1|-
TGCGCCATCCGGGACAGGCTAAACAATGAGCAGTTCTTC
CAIRDRLNNEQFF
>TRBJ2-7|-|TRBV6-5|-
TGTGCCAGCAGTTACTCGACCCGCGGGACCTACGAGCAGTACTTC
CASSYSTRGTYEQYF
>TRBJ2-7|-|TRBV6-5|-
TGTGCCACCTCTCCGGGTCACAACTACGAGCAGTACTTC
CATSPGHNYEQYF
>TRBJ2-1|TRBD2|TRBV9|-
TGTGCCAGCAGCGTAGCTTCGGGAGGGGTGGATGAGCAGTTCTTC
CASSVASGGVDEQFF
>TRBJ2-3|-|TRBV4-1|-
TGCGCCAGCAGCCTCAGGGATCTTGATACGCAGTATTTT
CASSLRDLDTQYF
>TRBJ2-3|-|TRBV30|-
TGTGCCTGGAGGAGCGGGTACACAGATACGCAGTATTTT
CAWRSGYTDTQYF
>TRBJ1-4|-|TRBV28|-
TGTGCCGGGGGGCCGGGACGGAGGAATGAAAAACTGTTTTTT
CAGGPGRRNEKLFF